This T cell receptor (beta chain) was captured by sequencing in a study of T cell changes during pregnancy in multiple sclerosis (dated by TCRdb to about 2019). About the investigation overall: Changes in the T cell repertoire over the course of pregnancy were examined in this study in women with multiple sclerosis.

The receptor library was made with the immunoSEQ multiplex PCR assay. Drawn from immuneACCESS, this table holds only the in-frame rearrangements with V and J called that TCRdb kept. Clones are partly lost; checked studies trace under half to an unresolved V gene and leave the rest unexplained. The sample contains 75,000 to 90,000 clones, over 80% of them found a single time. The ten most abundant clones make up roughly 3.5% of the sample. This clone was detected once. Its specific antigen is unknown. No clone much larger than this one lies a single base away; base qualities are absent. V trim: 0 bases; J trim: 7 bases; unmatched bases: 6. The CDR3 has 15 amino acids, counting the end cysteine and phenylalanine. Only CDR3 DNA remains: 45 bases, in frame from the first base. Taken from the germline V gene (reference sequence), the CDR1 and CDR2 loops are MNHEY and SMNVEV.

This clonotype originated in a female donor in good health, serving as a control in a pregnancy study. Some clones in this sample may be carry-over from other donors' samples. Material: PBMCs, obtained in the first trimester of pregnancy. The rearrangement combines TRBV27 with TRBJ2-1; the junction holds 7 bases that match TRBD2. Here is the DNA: TGTGCCAGCAGTTTATCCGGGGGACTAACTAATGAGCAGTTCTTC. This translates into CASSLSGGLTNEQFF.